This record concerns one T cell receptor beta chain sequence. CDR1 is SNHLY and CDR2 is FYNNEI in the germline V gene. The CDR3 is 18 amino acids. The V and J ends lost 4 bases and 1 base, in that order; junction bases with no gene match: 12. The data derive from a study of control samples from healthy donors and cancer patients. Data came from immunoSEQ multiplex PCR; TCRdb stores just in-frame clones and leaves some out. The sample carries 95,000 to 150,000 clones, about nine tenths recorded once. Material for sequencing was blood. The TCR sequence derives from a woman aged 18 to 35 in good health. This chain links TRBV2 with TRBJ2-7; 11 bases are a match to TRBD2. The CDR3: CASSGLTSGNLKSYEQYF. The CDR3 DNA is TGTGCCAGCAGTGGGTTGACTAGCGGGAATCTAAAGTCCTACGAGCAGTACTTC.